This T cell receptor beta chain was identified during a study of blood T cell repertoires in COVID-19 (dated by TCRdb to between 2020 and 2021). Background for the entire study: Samples covering the acute and convalescent phases of COVID-19 were provided by collaborators in the United States, Italy and Spain. The prospective study material was composed of cDNA or gDNA derived from T cells, B-cell-depleted T cells, or PBMCs. The dataset comprised deeply sampled blood TCRbeta repertoires from subjects exposed to, actively infected with, or recovered from COVID-19. The repertoires were released in a freely available public database meant as a resource for research on the immune response to SARS-CoV-2. The samples were drawn from two sources: the first 160 participants of the ongoing ImmuneRACE study, and fewer than 1,500 subjects contributed by 6 global collaborators. Sample metadata almost always included a de-identified subject ID, COVID-19 status, age in years and sex. HLA class I and class II types, where available, came from metadata supplied by the sample provider rather than from assay-based typing. General conclusions and limits of the study: How much clinical and demographic metadata was included differed by source and by participant, and the metadata was provided uncurated.

The immunoSEQ Assay, a bias-controlled multiplex PCR, was used to amplify TCRbeta CDR3 regions from genomic DNA. Regarding the original processing steps: The number of nucleated cells in each sample was estimated by amplification of reference gene primers within the assay. To quantify the absolute abundance of each unique TCRbeta CDR3 rearrangement, sequence reads were collapsed and filtered. For each sample, productive Simpson clonality was calculated by taking the square root of Simpson's diversity index across productive rearrangements. Sourced from immuneACCESS, this table was stored by TCRdb with only in-frame sequences that have V and J called. A share of the clones is absent; for the studies checked, an unresolved V gene accounts for under half, and the remainder has no known explanation. The V and J calls and clone size are taken from that table; D and trimming were inferred from the DNA. For this sample there are about 110,000 clones; around 89% appear just once. The ten largest clones represent roughly 32% of the sample.

About this clone itself: Its antigen is not yet known. There are no base qualities to consult, and no much larger clone falls within one base.

There are 16 amino acids in the CDR3, from cysteine to phenylalanine inclusive. The kept DNA is CDR3 alone, 48 bases in frame from the first base. The V end loses 2 bases and the J end loses 8 bases, and a stretch of 19 bases separates them. The germline V gene encodes CDR1 GTSNPN and CDR2 SVGIG (reference sequence). Collaborating institutions collected whole blood in K2EDTA tubes following their own protocols. Collaborator samples were shipped for TCRbeta analysis as frozen whole blood, isolated PBMCs, or DNA extracted from either sample type. This TCR was recovered from a woman older than 75 with acute or convalescent COVID-19. The chain is assembled from TRBV30 and TRBJ1-6; the D gene is not confidently resolved. Sequencing input: peripheral blood. At the DNA level, the sequence is TGTGCCTGGAGTCGGTCCGGGATGTCATCCCATTCACCCCTCCACTTT. Translated, it gives CAWSRSGMSSHSPLHF.